Each of the 7 T cell receptor beta chains below was sequenced from the same sample in a study of blood T cell repertoires in COVID-19. The table came from immunoSEQ multiplex PCR; TCRdb's copy has only in-frame clones and leaves some out. The sample carries about 97,000 clones, just over 90% recorded once. The sequenced sample consisted of peripheral blood. These receptors were taken from a man in his sixties with acute or convalescent COVID-19.

The V call is TRBV7-8, the J call TRBJ1-4; D not certain. V shed 5 bases and J shed 0 bases, with 7 bases lying between them. Germline lookup yields CDR1 SGHVS and CDR2 FQNEAQ. The CDR3 consists of 14 residues. CDR3 amino acids: CASSRAATNEKLFF. Written as DNA, the CDR3 is TGTGCCAGCAGCCGAGCCGCAACTAATGAAAAACTGTTTTTT.

The chain couples TRBV4-2 to TRBJ1-5, with 7 bases matching TRBD1. J was trimmed by 3 bases and V by 1 base; bases with no gene match: 6. This CDR3 has 16 amino acids. Germline values: CDR1 LGHNA, CDR2 YNFKEQ. The CDR3 is CASSQVEGQSNQPQHF. In nucleotides, the CDR3 is TGTGCCAGCAGCCAAGTGGAGGGACAGTCCAATCAGCCCCAGCATTTT.

The chain links TRBV30 to TRBJ1-2, with D possibly being TRBD1 (5 bases). V dropped 5 bases and J dropped 7 bases, with 17 bases sitting between them. There are 13 residues in the CDR3. Germline V gene sequence: CDR1 GTSNPN, CDR2 SVGIG (reference sequence). The CDR3 sequence: CAWQLVGGGGYTF. The CDR3 DNA reads as TGTGCCTGGCAATTGGTGGGGGGAGGTGGCTACACCTTC.

The chain employs TRBV30 and TRBJ1-1, with no clear D. There are 12 residues in the CDR3. Germline-derived CDR1 and CDR2 are GTSNPN and SVGIG (reference sequence). Trimming took 0 bases from V and 4 from J, leaving 6 bases between them. In nucleotides, the CDR3 is TGTGCCTGGAGTGTAAGGAGCACTGAAGCTTTCTTT. This encodes CAWSVRSTEAFF.

The rearrangement uses TRBV18 and TRBJ1-1; unclear D gene. The CDR3 extends over 14 amino acids. Germline values: CDR1 KGHSH, CDR2 LQKENI. V was shortened by 3 bases and J by 4 bases, with 12 bases between the two germline ends. In DNA form, the CDR3 reads TGTGCCAGCTCACCTATCCTCGTATCCACTGAAGCTTTCTTT. Its protein product is CASSPILVSTEAFF.

The rearrangement links TRBV5-1 to TRBJ1-2; possible D gene TRBD1, 5 bases. V was clipped by 2 bases and J by 7 bases, with 12 bases between them. The germline gives CDR1 SGHRS, CDR2 YFSETQ. The CDR3 runs to 13 residues. The CDR3 DNA sequence: TGCGCCAGCAGCTTCGATCAGGGCGCTGGCTACACCTTC. This sequence encodes CASSFDQGAGYTF.

The chain uses TRBV2 and TRBJ1-5; D is ambiguous. Germline assignment: CDR1 SNHLY and CDR2 FYNNEI. V was trimmed by 3 bases and J by 3 bases, leaving 6 bases between them. This CDR3 comprises 13 residues. DNA of the CDR3: TGTGCCAGCAGTGAGGGCCCCAATCAGCCCCAGCATTTT. It encodes CASSEGPNQPQHF.